The next 9 T cell receptor beta chains were all read from a single sample in a study of PD-L1 blockade in urothelial cancer. Regarding time point: peripheral blood 6 weeks after treatment start. Profiling relied on immunoSEQ multiplex PCR, and the TCRdb table lists in-frame clones only, not all of them. The sample carries about 130,000 clones, more than 70% recorded once. The input for sequencing was PBMCs, taken around atezolizumab (anti-PD-L1) treatment. These receptors were taken from a man aged 45 to 65 with urothelial cancer.

This chain uses TRBV27 with TRBJ2-2; D perhaps matches TRBD2 (6 bases). The CDR3 extends over 13 amino acids. V was clipped by 8 bases and J by 4 bases, with 11 bases between them. Germline V gives CDR1 MNHEY, CDR2 SMNVEV (reference sequence). CDR3 loop: CASRRGGTGELFF. The CDR3, as DNA: TGTGCCAGCCGGAGGGGTGGCACCGGGGAGCTGTTTTTT.

The chain joins TRBV6-1 to TRBJ2-3, with D unclear. CDR1 is MNHNS and CDR2 is SASEGT in the germline V gene. CDR3 length equals 15 residues. Trimming removed 6 bases at V and 0 bases at J, with 13 bases between. The CDR3 DNA follows: TGTGCCAGCAGGAACTATCCAACTAGCACAGATACGCAGTATTTT. This codes for CASRNYPTSTDTQYF.

The chain recombines TRBV28 with TRBJ2-7; 16 bases are a match to TRBD2. CDR1 is MDHEN, CDR2 SYDVKM, per germline. The CDR3 runs to 18 residues. The V and J ends lost 10 bases and 2 bases, in that order; junction bases with no gene match: 14. CDR3 nucleotide sequence: TGTGCCAACGCACCCCCCGGGACTAGCGGGAGGGTAACCTACGAGCAGTACTTC. It yields the protein CANAPPGTSGRVTYEQYF.

J is TRBJ1-2 and V is TRBV30; D may be TRBD1 (6 bases). V was trimmed by 1 base and J by 3 bases, leaving 9 bases between them. The CDR3 extends over 13 amino acids. Germline lookup yields CDR1 GTSNPN and CDR2 SVGIG (reference sequence). The CDR3 DNA reads as TGTGCCTGGAGTGAGGACAGAGACTATGGCTACACCTTC. This gives the protein CAWSEDRDYGYTF.

Concerning this clone itself: One junction end does not reproduce the germline sequence, and a read error may be involved. The V call is TRBV14, the J call TRBJ2-1; 14 nucleotides agree with TRBD2. The CDR3 runs 14 residues. Germline CDR1 is SGHDN and CDR2 is FVKESK. CDR3 residues: CASSPGLAGGGVIF. The CDR3 nucleotides are TGTGCCAGCAGCCCCGGACTAGCGGGAGGAGGTGTGATCTTC.

J is TRBJ1-2 and V is TRBV7-9, with D unresolved. The V gene's germline CDR1 is SEHNR and CDR2 FQNEAQ (reference sequence). V lost 5 bases to trimming and J lost 4 bases, with 17 bases between them. The CDR3 loop spans 15 amino acids. The CDR3, as DNA: TGTGCCAGCAGCCGCACGGGAGGGCCTAGCTATGGCTACACCTTC. This translates into CASSRTGGPSYGYTF. Together with reference TRBV7-9 and TRBJ1-2, the CDR3 gives the full variable domain: DTGVSQNPRHKITKRGQNVTFRCDPISEHNRLYWYRQTLGQGPEFLTYFQNEAQLEKSRLLSDRFSAERPKGSFSTLEIQRTEQGDSAMYLCASSRTGGPSYGYTFGSGTRLTVV.

The chain combines TRBV5-1 with TRBJ2-5, with 8 bases fitting TRBD1. J gave up 4 bases and V 0 bases, and 11 bases lay outside the gene matches. Germline loops: CDR1 SGHRS, CDR2 YFSETQ. The CDR3 is made up of 17 amino acids. CDR3 sequence: CASSLGRQGKNRETQYF. The CDR3 DNA sequence: TGCGCCAGCAGCTTGGGCCGACAGGGGAAGAACCGAGAGACCCAGTACTTC.

Comments on this clone: Relative to the germline gene, one junction end is altered; a read error may explain this. The chain employs TRBV7-7 and TRBJ1-4, with unresolved D. This CDR3 is built from 13 residues. CDR1 and CDR2 from the germline V gene are SSHAT and FNYEAQ (reference sequence). The CDR3 sequence is CASSPDLNEKLFF. For the CDR3, the DNA is TGTGCTAGCAGTCCGGACTTGAATGAAAAACTGTTTTTT.

This chain uses TRBV30 with TRBJ1-3; no reliable D call. Trimming shortened V by 0 bases and J by 0 bases, and 9 bases separated the two germline ends. Germline CDR1 GTSNPN, CDR2 SVGIG (reference sequence). The CDR3 length is 15 residues. CDR3 in DNA: TGTGCCTGGAGTGTCTCTGGGAGCTCTGGAAACACCATATATTTT. This translates into CAWSVSGSSGNTIYF.